The entry below gives a single T cell receptor (beta chain) sequence along with its context. Germline V gene sequence: CDR1 SQVTM, CDR2 ANQGSEA. The CDR3 is 11 amino acids. Trimming stripped 1 base from V and 6 bases from J, with 7 bases between. This sample was taken from a study of T cell repertoires in cytomegalovirus infection. About the study: CMV infection plus the matching HLA type was flagged by public TCR beta signatures.

TCRdb recomputed calls from the reads with MiXCR, one row per CDR3 protein. The sample carries 560,000 or so distinct CDR3 sequences, about 15% recorded once. This chain joins TRBV29-1 and TRBJ2-7; no firm D call. The sequencing sample was made of CD8+ T cells from PBMCs. The sequence was collected from a human donor in good health (CMV status not recorded). Some clones in this sample may be carry-over from other donors' samples. The CDR3 region has the DNA TGCAGCGTTGAAGTGGGCGTCGAGCAGTACTTC. It is translated as CSVEVGVEQYF.